One and the same sample provided the 6 T cell receptor beta chains below, sequenced in a study of identical twins. TCRdb processed the 5' RACE reads anew with MiXCR; each CDR3 protein has one entry. The sample records approximately 500,000 distinct CDR3 sequences, 15% being singletons. These data also featured in a second study, about yellow fever vaccine responses in identical twins.

Sequencing input: CD4+ T cells sorted from blood. The receptors come from a woman aged 18-30 years in good health.

This clonotype was found a few times. The rearrangement links TRBV27 to TRBJ2-2; D gene uncertain. V lost 5 bases, J lost 7 bases, and 23 bases lay in between. The germline V gene has CDR1 MNHEY and CDR2 SMNVEV (reference sequence). This CDR3 has 17 residues. In nucleotides, the CDR3 is TGTGCCAGCAGTCCCCGGAGTCCCAGGTTGGGTAACGGGGAGCTGTTTTTT. This sequence encodes CASSPRSPRLGNGELFF.

This clonotype was counted a few times. The chain couples TRBV20-1 to TRBJ2-5; tentatively, D is TRBD2 (5 bases). V was trimmed by 6 bases and J by 5 bases, leaving 19 bases between them. Germline CDR1 DFQATT, CDR2 SNEGSKA (reference sequence). This CDR3 has 14 amino acids. This CDR3 reads CSAPPTGKAETQYF. CDR3 in DNA: TGCAGTGCCCCCCCCACCGGGAAAGCGGAGACCCAGTACTTC.

The J gene is TRBJ2-1, the V gene TRBV20-1, with 7 bases fitting TRBD2. In germline, CDR1 is DFQATT, CDR2 SNEGSKA (reference sequence). V gave up 7 bases and J gave up 12 bases; unmatched junction bases: 12. CDR3 size: 12 residues. The CDR3 loop is CSGGTTTMTQFF. Written as DNA, the CDR3 is TGCAGTGGGGGGACTACGACAATGACGCAGTTCTTC.

This clonotype has just a few counts. The V gene is TRBV10-3, the J gene TRBJ1-4; 9 bases are shared with TRBD1. With 0 bases clipped from V and 7 bases from J, the junction kept 3 bases outside the gene matches. Germline V lookup: CDR1 ENHRY, CDR2 SYGVKD. The CDR3 loop spans 15 amino acids. This CDR3 reads CAISESGTGSEKLFF. The DNA of the CDR3 is TGTGCCATCAGTGAGTCTGGGACAGGGAGTGAAAAACTGTTTTTT.

The CDR3 DNA sequence: TGTGCCATCAGTGAGTTGCCTAGCGGGTCCCTCACAGATACGCAGTATTTT. It translates to CAISELPSGSLTDTQYF. V and J are TRBV10-3 and TRBJ2-3, with 8 bases aligning to TRBD2. The CDR3 length is 17 residues. CDR1 ENHRY and CDR2 SYGVKD come from the germline V gene. The V segment lost 1 base and the J segment 2 bases; nucleotides outside the gene matches: 8.

The chain has TRBV2 and TRBJ1-5, with TRBD1 as a possible D gene (6 bases). Germline CDR1 SNHLY, CDR2 FYNNEI. CDR3 size: 19 residues. V was trimmed by 2 bases and J by 0 bases, leaving 20 bases between them. CDR3 DNA sequence: TGTGCCAGCAGTGAATGGGCGGATTGGACAGAGAATAGCAATCAGCCCCAGCATTTT. It translates to CASSEWADWTENSNQPQHF.